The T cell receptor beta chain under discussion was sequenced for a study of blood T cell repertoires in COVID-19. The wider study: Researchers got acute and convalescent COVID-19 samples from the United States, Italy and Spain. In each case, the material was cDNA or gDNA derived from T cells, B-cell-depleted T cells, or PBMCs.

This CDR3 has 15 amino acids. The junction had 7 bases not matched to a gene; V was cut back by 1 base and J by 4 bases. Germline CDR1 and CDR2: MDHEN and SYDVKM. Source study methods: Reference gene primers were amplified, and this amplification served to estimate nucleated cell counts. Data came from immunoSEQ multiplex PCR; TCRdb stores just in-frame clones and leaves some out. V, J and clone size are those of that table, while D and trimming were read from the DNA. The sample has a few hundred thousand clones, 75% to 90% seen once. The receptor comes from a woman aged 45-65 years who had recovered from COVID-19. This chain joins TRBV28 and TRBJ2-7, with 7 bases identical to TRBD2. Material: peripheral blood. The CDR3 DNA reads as TGTGCCAGCAGTTTATATGGGGGAGGGCCTTACGAGCAGTACTTC. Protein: CASSLYGGGPYEQYF.